This T cell receptor (beta chain) comes out of a study of cytomegalovirus exposure and HLA in healthy donors. CDR3 length: 16 amino acids. CDR1 is SGDLS and CDR2 is YYNGEE in the germline V gene. V trimming: 3 bases; J trimming: 10 bases; junction bases outside the gene matches: 13. In the case of this clone: Its antigen is as yet unknown.

The primer mix had 60 Vbeta and 13 Jbeta primers. TCRdb's copy holds only in-frame clones and misses some; the assay was immunoSEQ multiplex PCR. The data hold about 140,000 clones, with about 80% observed a single time. Study-wide findings and caveats: The presence/absence work took it that sequencing depth was about the same across donors.

The chain combines TRBV9 with TRBJ1-6, with TRBD1 matching over 7 bases. The source material was PBMCs. This TCR derives from a man younger than 40 in good health and CMV-seropositive. CDR3 coding DNA: TGTGCCAGCAGCGATCCCCAAACAGGGGTAGAATCACCCCTCCACTTT. As protein: CASSDPQTGVESPLHF. Filled out from reference TRBV9 and TRBJ1-6, the complete variable domain reads DSGVTQTPKHLITATGQRVTLRCSPRSGDLSVYWYQQSLDQGLQFLIQYYNGEERAKGNILERFSAQQFPDLHSELNLSSLELGDSALYFCASSDPQTGVESPLHFGNGTRLTVT.